Listed below are T cell receptor beta chains from one sample, sequenced in a study of T cell changes during pregnancy in multiple sclerosis. The method was immunoSEQ multiplex PCR; TCRdb's version includes in-frame clones alone and lacks a portion of them. The sample shows roughly 40,000 clones, 80% to 95% of them seen only once. Material: CD4+ T cells from peripheral blood mononuclear cells, obtained in the first trimester of pregnancy. Receptor source: a female donor with multiple sclerosis, enrolled in a pregnancy study. Each CDR3 is given with its conserved first and last residue. The order of the fields is V gene, CDR3 length, J gene, D gene, clone size, CDR3 DNA, CDR3 protein. A D gene is named only where the DNA matches it firmly. Clone size is not always given. Where it is, it says once, few, many or a class for expanded clones.

v_gene: TRBV5-4
len: 16
j_gene: TRBJ1-2
d_gene: NA
abundance: NA
CDR3nt: TGTGCCAGCAGCTTGTACAGGGCCGGAGCTAACTATGGCTACACCTTC
CDR3aa: CASSLYRAGANYGYTF

v_gene: TRBV30
len: 17
j_gene: TRBJ2-7
d_gene: TRBD2
abundance: NA
CDR3nt: TGTGCCTGGCTAAGATATCCCGGGACTAGCGGGAGAGGCGAGCAGTACTTC
CDR3aa: CAWLRYPGTSGRGEQYF

v_gene: TRBV19
len: 15
j_gene: TRBJ1-3
d_gene: TRBD1
abundance: NA
CDR3nt: TGTGCCAGTAGTACCCGGACAGGGTCTGGAAACACCATATATTTT
CDR3aa: CASSTRTGSGNTIYF

v_gene: TRBV5-1
len: 15
j_gene: TRBJ2-5
d_gene: TRBD2
abundance: NA
CDR3nt: TGCGCCAGCAGCTTGCGGGGACTAGCGGGAGAGACCCAGTACTTC
CDR3aa: CASSLRGLAGETQYF

v_gene: TRBV7-6
len: 18
j_gene: TRBJ1-2
d_gene: NA
abundance: NA
CDR3nt: TGTGCCAGCAGCTTAGTGTCGGTGCCAGGGCGGGAGTCCTATGGCTACACCTTC
CDR3aa: CASSLVSVPGRESYGYTF

v_gene: TRBV28
len: 12
j_gene: TRBJ2-5
d_gene: NA
abundance: NA
CDR3nt: TGTGCCAGCAGGGAGGGGGCAGGGACCCAGTACTTC
CDR3aa: CASREGAGTQYF

v_gene: TRBV6-4
len: 13
j_gene: TRBJ1-2
d_gene: TRBD1
abundance: NA
CDR3nt: TGTGCCAGCAGTGGGACAGGTAACTATGGCTACACCTTC
CDR3aa: CASSGTGNYGYTF

v_gene: TRBV28
len: 13
j_gene: TRBJ1-1
d_gene: NA
abundance: NA
CDR3nt: TGTGCCAGCAGATTTACAGGACAGCAAGAAGCTTTCTTT
CDR3aa: CASRFTGQQEAFF

v_gene: TRBV6-1
len: 13
j_gene: TRBJ2-3
d_gene: NA
abundance: NA
CDR3nt: TGTGCCAGCAGCCCTAGCGCCACAGATACGCAGTATTTT
CDR3aa: CASSPSATDTQYF

v_gene: TRBV7-9
len: 15
j_gene: TRBJ2-7
d_gene: NA
abundance: once
CDR3nt: TGTGCCAGCAGCTCCCAGGGGCACCCCTCCTACGAGCAGTACTTC
CDR3aa: CASSSQGHPSYEQYF

v_gene: TRBV5-4
len: 14
j_gene: TRBJ1-1
d_gene: TRBD1
abundance: NA
CDR3nt: TGTGCCAGCAGCTTACAGGGGGCATACACTGAAGCTTTCTTT
CDR3aa: CASSLQGAYTEAFF

v_gene: TRBV19
len: 14
j_gene: TRBJ1-2
d_gene: NA
abundance: once
CDR3nt: TGTGCCAGTAGTACAACCCTTCAGGCCAAGGGCTACACCTTC
CDR3aa: CASSTTLQAKGYTF

v_gene: TRBV2
len: 15
j_gene: TRBJ2-2
d_gene: TRBD2
abundance: NA
CDR3nt: TGTGCCAGTACGGGACTAGCGGGAATCACCGGGGAGCTGTTTTTT
CDR3aa: CASTGLAGITGELFF

v_gene: TRBV29-1
len: 14
j_gene: TRBJ2-7
d_gene: TRBD1
abundance: once
CDR3nt: TGCAGCGTTACGAAGACAGGGAGCACCCACGAGCAGTACTTC
CDR3aa: CSVTKTGSTHEQYF

v_gene: TRBV7-2
len: 16
j_gene: TRBJ2-6
d_gene: TRBD1
abundance: NA
CDR3nt: TGTGCCAGCCTGGACAGGGTTCTGGCTGGGGCCAACGTCCTGACTTTC
CDR3aa: CASLDRVLAGANVLTF

v_gene: TRBV19
len: 12
j_gene: TRBJ2-7
d_gene: NA
abundance: NA
CDR3nt: TGTGCCAGTAGTCGCGACAGCTACGAGCAGTACTTC
CDR3aa: CASSRDSYEQYF

v_gene: TRBV28
len: 15
j_gene: TRBJ2-7
d_gene: TRBD2
abundance: NA
CDR3nt: TGTGCCAGCAGCCAAACTAGCGGGATTACCTACGAGCAGTACTTC
CDR3aa: CASSQTSGITYEQYF

v_gene: TRBV25-1
len: 16
j_gene: TRBJ2-7
d_gene: TRBD1
abundance: NA
CDR3nt: TGTGCCAGCAGTGAATATGGCGGACAGGGGCCCTACGAGCAGTACTTC
CDR3aa: CASSEYGGQGPYEQYF

v_gene: TRBV15
len: 15
j_gene: TRBJ2-7
d_gene: TRBD1
abundance: NA
CDR3nt: TGTGCCACCAGCAGAACCGGGACAGGGGGCTACGAGCAGTACTTC
CDR3aa: CATSRTGTGGYEQYF

v_gene: TRBV4-1
len: 15
j_gene: TRBJ2-7
d_gene: TRBD1
abundance: NA
CDR3nt: TGCGCCAGCAGCCGGACCGGGACAGGGATAAACGAGCAGTACTTC
CDR3aa: CASSRTGTGINEQYF

v_gene: TRBV30
len: 17
j_gene: TRBJ1-5
d_gene: NA
abundance: NA
CDR3nt: TGTGCCTGGAGTGCCGGACCGCGGGGGATTAGCAATCAGCCCCAGCATTTT
CDR3aa: CAWSAGPRGISNQPQHF

v_gene: TRBV2
len: 16
j_gene: TRBJ2-1
d_gene: TRBD2
abundance: NA
CDR3nt: TGTGCCAGCAGGGAGACTAGCGGGAGAAAGTTCAATGAGCAGTTCTTC
CDR3aa: CASRETSGRKFNEQFF

v_gene: TRBV30
len: 15
j_gene: TRBJ2-3
d_gene: TRBD2
abundance: NA
CDR3nt: TGTGCCTGGAGTGATCTGGGAGGGAGCACAGATACGCAGTATTTT
CDR3aa: CAWSDLGGSTDTQYF

v_gene: TRBV14
len: 15
j_gene: TRBJ2-5
d_gene: TRBD1
abundance: NA
CDR3nt: TGTGCCAGCAGCCCAGAAGGGGGCTGGGTGAAGACCCAGTACTTC
CDR3aa: CASSPEGGWVKTQYF

v_gene: TRBV9
len: 16
j_gene: TRBJ2-1
d_gene: TRBD2
abundance: NA
CDR3nt: TGTGCCAGCAGGGATACCGGGACTAGGAATGGCGATGAGCAGTTCTTC
CDR3aa: CASRDTGTRNGDEQFF

v_gene: TRBV25-1
len: 13
j_gene: TRBJ1-1
d_gene: TRBD1
abundance: NA
CDR3nt: TGTGCCAGCAGTGTGACAGGGGCCCGTGAAGCTTTCTTT
CDR3aa: CASSVTGAREAFF

v_gene: TRBV7-2
len: 13
j_gene: TRBJ2-1
d_gene: TRBD1
abundance: NA
CDR3nt: TGTGCCAGCAGCGTAAGACAGGGCAATGAGCAGTTCTTC
CDR3aa: CASSVRQGNEQFF

v_gene: TRBV15
len: 15
j_gene: TRBJ2-7
d_gene: TRBD1
abundance: few
CDR3nt: TGTGCCACCAGCAGAGCCGGGACAGGGTCCTACGAGCAGTACTTC
CDR3aa: CATSRAGTGSYEQYF

v_gene: TRBV28
len: 14
j_gene: TRBJ2-7
d_gene: NA
abundance: NA
CDR3nt: TGTGCCAGCAGTTTAACGGGAGAGAAGAACGAGCAGTACTTC
CDR3aa: CASSLTGEKNEQYF

v_gene: TRBV5-1
len: 15
j_gene: TRBJ2-7
d_gene: TRBD2
abundance: NA
CDR3nt: TGCGCCAGCAGCGGGCGGTCATCCGGGGGGGACGAGCAGTACTTC
CDR3aa: CASSGRSSGGDEQYF

v_gene: TRBV7-2
len: 12
j_gene: TRBJ2-5
d_gene: NA
abundance: NA
CDR3nt: TGTGCCAGCAGCTTCGAGGTCGGGACCCAGTACTTC
CDR3aa: CASSFEVGTQYF

v_gene: TRBV28
len: 15
j_gene: TRBJ1-5
d_gene: TRBD1
abundance: once
CDR3nt: TGTGCCAGCAGTCCAGACAGGGAGTGGGCTCAGCCCCAGCATTTT
CDR3aa: CASSPDREWAQPQHF

v_gene: TRBV11-2
len: 14
j_gene: TRBJ2-2
d_gene: NA
abundance: NA
CDR3nt: TGTGCCAGCAGCCATAAGACGGGAACCGGGGAGCTGTTTTTT
CDR3aa: CASSHKTGTGELFF

v_gene: TRBV5-4
len: 17
j_gene: TRBJ2-2
d_gene: NA
abundance: NA
CDR3nt: TGTGCCAGCAGCTTGGCCGTCACAGGACGCAGCACCGGGGAGCTGTTTTTT
CDR3aa: CASSLAVTGRSTGELFF

v_gene: TRBV11-2
len: 15
j_gene: TRBJ1-1
d_gene: NA
abundance: NA
CDR3nt: TGTGCCAGCAGCTCACGCAACTCCGTTGGGCCTGGGGCTTTCTTT
CDR3aa: CASSSRNSVGPGAFF

v_gene: TRBV9
len: 14
j_gene: TRBJ2-5
d_gene: TRBD2
abundance: NA
CDR3nt: TGTGCCAGCAGCGTAGCGGGAGGGCCCGAGACCCAGTACTTC
CDR3aa: CASSVAGGPETQYF

v_gene: TRBV7-9
len: 13
j_gene: TRBJ2-2
d_gene: NA
abundance: NA
CDR3nt: TGTGCCAGCAGCTTTGGAGTTACCGGGGAGCTGTTTTTT
CDR3aa: CASSFGVTGELFF

v_gene: TRBV29-1
len: 16
j_gene: TRBJ2-1
d_gene: TRBD2
abundance: NA
CDR3nt: TGCAGCGTTGAAGGGGGGACTAGCGGGAGGTCCTATGAGCAGTTCTTC
CDR3aa: CSVEGGTSGRSYEQFF

v_gene: TRBV28
len: 16
j_gene: TRBJ2-2
d_gene: NA
abundance: NA
CDR3nt: TGTGCCAGCAGTTTTATTTCAGGGGGGAGGACCGGGGAGCTGTTTTTT
CDR3aa: CASSFISGGRTGELFF

v_gene: TRBV4-1
len: 15
j_gene: TRBJ1-5
d_gene: TRBD1
abundance: NA
CDR3nt: TGCGCCAGCAGCCAAGCGGACAGGATCGATCAGCCCCAGCATTTT
CDR3aa: CASSQADRIDQPQHF

v_gene: TRBV2
len: 15
j_gene: TRBJ2-5
d_gene: NA
abundance: NA
CDR3nt: TGTGCCAGCAGTGAAGTGGGCAGTCCACAAGAGACCCAGTACTTC
CDR3aa: CASSEVGSPQETQYF

v_gene: TRBV5-1
len: 16
j_gene: TRBJ2-1
d_gene: TRBD2
abundance: NA
CDR3nt: TGCGCCAGCAGCTTGCTGACCGGGAGGGGTAGCAATGAGCAGTTCTTC
CDR3aa: CASSLLTGRGSNEQFF

v_gene: TRBV6-5
len: 14
j_gene: TRBJ1-6
d_gene: NA
abundance: NA
CDR3nt: TGTGCCAGCAGTTACTACCAGGGAAATTCACCCCTCCACTTT
CDR3aa: CASSYYQGNSPLHF

v_gene: TRBV29-1
len: 15
j_gene: TRBJ2-5
d_gene: TRBD2
abundance: NA
CDR3nt: TGCAGCGTAGCCGGGACTAGCGGGAGGCAAGAGACCCAGTACTTC
CDR3aa: CSVAGTSGRQETQYF

v_gene: TRBV23-1
len: 14
j_gene: TRBJ1-5
d_gene: NA
abundance: NA
CDR3nt: TGCGCCAGCAGTCAAGAGCAACTCAATCAGCCCCAGCATTTT
CDR3aa: CASSQEQLNQPQHF

v_gene: TRBV6-1
len: 18
j_gene: TRBJ2-3
d_gene: TRBD1
abundance: once
CDR3nt: TGTGCCAGCAGAGAAGCCGGGACAGGGGTTCCCAGCACAGATACGCAGTATTTT
CDR3aa: CASREAGTGVPSTDTQYF

v_gene: TRBV28
len: 13
j_gene: TRBJ1-2
d_gene: TRBD1
abundance: NA
CDR3nt: TGTGCCAGCACCGCGGGACAGATCTATGGCTACACCTTC
CDR3aa: CASTAGQIYGYTF